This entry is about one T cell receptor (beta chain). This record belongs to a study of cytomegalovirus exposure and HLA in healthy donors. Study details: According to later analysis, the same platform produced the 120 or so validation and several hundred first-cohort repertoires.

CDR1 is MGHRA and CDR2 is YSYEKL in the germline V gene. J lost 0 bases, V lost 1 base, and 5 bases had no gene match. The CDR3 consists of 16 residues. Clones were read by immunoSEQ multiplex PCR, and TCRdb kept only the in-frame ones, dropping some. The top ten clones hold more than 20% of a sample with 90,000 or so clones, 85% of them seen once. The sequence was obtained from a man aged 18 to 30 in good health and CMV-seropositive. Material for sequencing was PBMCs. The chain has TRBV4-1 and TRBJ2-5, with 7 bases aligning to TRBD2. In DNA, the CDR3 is TGCGCCAGCAGCCAAGGGGGTAGCGGGTACCAAGAGACCCAGTACTTC. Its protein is CASSQGGSGYQETQYF.